The present T cell receptor (beta chain) was sequenced within a study of shared clonotypes between healthy human individuals. The CDR3 length is 16 residues. Germline loops: CDR1 SGHTA, CDR2 FQGNSA. V was clipped by 3 bases and J by 0 bases, with 15 bases between them. The assay was immunoSEQ multiplex PCR, and TCRdb's table has in-frame clones only and misses some. The sample comprises about 980,000 clones, 76% of which are singletons, and over 1.3% rests with the top ten. This rearrangement joins TRBV7-2 to TRBJ2-7, with D perhaps TRBD1 (5 bases). The clonotype comes from a man aged 18 to 30 in good health. Sequencing was carried out using memory CD4+ T cells sorted from blood. Subset described: CD45RA-negative fraction. This CDR3 is CASSLGQGSGSYEQYF. The DNA of the CDR3 is TGTGCCAGCAGCTTGGGTCAGGGTTCAGGCTCCTACGAGCAGTACTTC. The full variable domain, in which reference TRBV7-2 and TRBJ2-7 provide the parts outside the CDR3, is GAGVSQSPSNKVTEKGKDVELRCDPISGHTALYWYRQSLGQGLEFLIYFQGNSAPDKSGLPSDRFSAERTGGSVSTLTIQRTQQEDSAVYLCASSLGQGSGSYEQYFGPGTRLTVT.